Listed below are T cell receptor beta chains from one sample, sequenced in a study of blood T cell repertoires in COVID-19. The table came from immunoSEQ multiplex PCR; TCRdb's copy has only in-frame clones and leaves some out. The table records almost 500,000 clones, about 85% of them present only once. Material: PBMCs or T cells enriched from blood (not recorded which). Receptor source: a woman aged 55-75 years who had recovered from COVID-19. Each CDR3 is given with its conserved first and last residue. The D gene is left open where the match is weak. Size values are once, few and many counts, or a class for expanded clones, and some rows have none.

D gene	V gene	clone size	J gene	CDR3 DNA	CDR3 protein
TRBD2	TRBV5-1	NA	TRBJ2-7	TGCGCCAGCAGCAATAGCGGGGGCGAGCAGTACTTC	CASSNSGGEQYF
NA	TRBV9	NA	TRBJ1-2	TGTGCCAGCAGCGCCGTGGGGGGATTGAGCTACACCTTC	CASSAVGGLSYTF
NA	TRBV20-1	few	TRBJ1-1	TGCAGTGCTAGTAAAAGGACAGTGGGTGAAGCTTTCTTT	CSASKRTVGEAFF
TRBD2	TRBV19	once	TRBJ2-3	TGTGCCAGTAGTATAGTAGCGGGGGGAACAGATACGCAGTATTTT	CASSIVAGGTDTQYF
TRBD2	TRBV3-1/TRBV3-2	once	TRBJ2-5	TGTGCCAGCAGCCAAGGGCCCGGGACTAGCGGGGCGGAGACCCAGTACTTC	CASSQGPGTSGAETQYF
TRBD1	TRBV4-1	NA	TRBJ2-3	TGCGCCAGCAGTTTTCCGGGACAGGGTACGAATACGCAGTATTTT	CASSFPGQGTNTQYF
TRBD1	TRBV18	NA	TRBJ1-5	TGTGCCAGCTCACCTTTACAGGGGGATGGTCAGCCCCAGCATTTT	CASSPLQGDGQPQHF
TRBD1	TRBV19	NA	TRBJ1-2	TGTGCCAGTAGTATACTAAGGGGGCTCTATGGCTACACCTTC	CASSILRGLYGYTF
NA	TRBV14	NA	TRBJ1-5	TGTGCCAGCAGCCAAGACGGTTTCTATCAGCCCCAGCATTTT	CASSQDGFYQPQHF
TRBD1	TRBV10-3	NA	TRBJ1-6	TGTGCCATCAGTCCGGACAGGGTGTTGAATTCACCCCTCCACTTT	CAISPDRVLNSPLHF
NA	TRBV3-1/TRBV3-2	NA	TRBJ2-7	TGTACCAGCAGCCAAGGGGACTGGTCCTACGAGCAGTACTTC	CTSSQGDWSYEQYF
NA	TRBV7-6	NA	TRBJ2-3	TGTGCCAGCAGCTTAGACGGGGCGCAGTATTTT	CASSLDGAQYF
TRBD1	TRBV9	NA	TRBJ1-2	TGTGCCAGCTCACAGGGGGCTGGCGGCTACACCTTC	CASSQGAGGYTF
NA	TRBV12-5	NA	TRBJ1-5	TGTGCTAGTGGTGCCCCACTGCCCCAGCATTTT	CASGAPLPQHF